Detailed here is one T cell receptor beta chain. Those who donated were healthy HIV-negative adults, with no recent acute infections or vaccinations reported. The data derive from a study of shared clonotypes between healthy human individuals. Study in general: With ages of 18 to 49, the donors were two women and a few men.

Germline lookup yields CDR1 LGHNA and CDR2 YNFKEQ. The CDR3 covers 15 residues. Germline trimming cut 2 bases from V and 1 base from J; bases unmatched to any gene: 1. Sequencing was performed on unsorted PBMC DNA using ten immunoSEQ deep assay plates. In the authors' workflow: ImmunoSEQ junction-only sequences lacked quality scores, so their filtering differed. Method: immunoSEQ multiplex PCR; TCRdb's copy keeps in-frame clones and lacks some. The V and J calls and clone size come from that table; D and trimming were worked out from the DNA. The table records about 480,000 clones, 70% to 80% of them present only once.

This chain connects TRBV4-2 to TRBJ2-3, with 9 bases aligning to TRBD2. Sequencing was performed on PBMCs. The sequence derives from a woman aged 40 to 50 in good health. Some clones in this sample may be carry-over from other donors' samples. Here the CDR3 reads CASSQWTSGTDTQYF. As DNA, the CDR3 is TGTGCCAGCAGCCAATGGACTAGCGGCACAGATACGCAGTATTTT.